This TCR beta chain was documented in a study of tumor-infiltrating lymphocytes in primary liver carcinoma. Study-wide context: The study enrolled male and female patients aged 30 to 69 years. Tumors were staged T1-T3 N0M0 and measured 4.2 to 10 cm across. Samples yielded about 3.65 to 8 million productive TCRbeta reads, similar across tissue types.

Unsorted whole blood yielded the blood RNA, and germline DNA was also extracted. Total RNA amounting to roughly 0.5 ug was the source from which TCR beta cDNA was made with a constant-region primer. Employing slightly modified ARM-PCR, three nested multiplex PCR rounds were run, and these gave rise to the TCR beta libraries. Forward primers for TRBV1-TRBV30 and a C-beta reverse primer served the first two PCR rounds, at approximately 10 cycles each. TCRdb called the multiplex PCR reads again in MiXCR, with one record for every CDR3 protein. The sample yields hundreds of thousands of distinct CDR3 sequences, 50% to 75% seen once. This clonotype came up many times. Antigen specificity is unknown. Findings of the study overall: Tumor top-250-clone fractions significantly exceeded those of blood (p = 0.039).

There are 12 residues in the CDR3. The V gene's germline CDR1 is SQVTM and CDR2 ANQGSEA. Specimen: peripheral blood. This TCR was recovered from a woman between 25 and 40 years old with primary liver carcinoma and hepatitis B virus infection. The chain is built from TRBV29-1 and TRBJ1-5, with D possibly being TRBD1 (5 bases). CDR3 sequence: CSVGGYDGPQHF. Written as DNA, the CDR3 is TGCAGTGTGGGGGGGTATGATGGGCCCCAGCATTTT. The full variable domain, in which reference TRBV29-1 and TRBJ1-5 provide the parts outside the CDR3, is SAVISQKPSRDICQRGTSLTIQCQVDSQVTMMFWYRQQPGQSLTLIATANQGSEATYESGFVIDKFPISRPNLTFSTLTVSNMSPEDSSIYLCSVGGYDGPQHFGDGTRLSIL.